The 20 T cell receptor beta chains presented below share a single source sample, sequenced in a study of T cells in Graves' hyperthyroidism and ophthalmopathy. RNA transcripts yielded amplified TCR beta CDR3 regions. HTBI primers were used for first-round RT-PCR of the TCR CDR3. TCRdb re-analysed the multiplex PCR reads in MiXCR, keeping a single row per CDR3 protein. The sample lists around 300,000 distinct CDR3 sequences; about 15% were seen once. The material sequenced was blood. The receptors stem from a woman in her 30s with Graves' hyperthyroidism.

This clonotype was recorded many times. The gene calls are TRBV28 and TRBJ2-1, with D tentatively TRBD1 or TRBD2 (5 bases each). The CDR3 extends over 12 amino acids. The germline CDR1 and CDR2 sequences are MDHEN and SYDVKM. Trimming stripped 6 bases from V and 10 bases from J, with 13 bases between. DNA of the CDR3: TGTGCCAGCAGCCCACCATGGGGGGAGCAGTTCTTC. It specifies CASSPPWGEQFF.

This rearrangement joins TRBV7-8 to TRBJ2-1; D unclear. The length of the CDR3 is 14 residues. The germline V gene encodes CDR1 SGHVS and CDR2 FQNEAQ. V lost 6 bases, J lost 6 bases, and 15 bases lay in between. The CDR3 loop is CASRSRARLNEQFF. The CDR3 nucleotides are TGTGCCAGCAGGTCTCGGGCCCGACTCAATGAGCAGTTCTTC. Filled out from reference TRBV7-8 and TRBJ2-1, the complete variable domain reads GAGVSQSPRYKVAKRGQDVALRCDPISGHVSLFWYQQALGQGPEFLTYFQNEAQLDKSGLPSDRFFAERPEGSVSTLKIQRTQQEDSAVYLCASRSRARLNEQFFGPGTRLTVL.

The chain uses TRBV6-1 and TRBJ2-7; TRBD1 aligns across 7 bases. The CDR3 loop spans 11 amino acids. The germline CDR1 and CDR2 sequences are MNHNS and SASEGT. With 6 bases clipped from V and 6 bases from J, the junction kept 2 bases outside the gene matches. The DNA for the CDR3 is TGTGCCAGCAGCCGGGACAGCGAGCAGTACTTC. Translated: CASSRDSEQYF.

The V call is TRBV20-1, the J call TRBJ2-7; 10 bases line up with TRBD2. Germline V gene data show CDR1 as DFQATT and CDR2 as SNEGSKA (reference sequence). Trimming cost V 6 bases and J 5 bases; bases outside gene matches: 13. The CDR3 extends over 15 amino acids. Here the CDR3 DNA reads TGCAGTGCCTCCCTGGCACTAGCGGGAAAGGACGAGCAGTACTTC. It encodes CSASLALAGKDEQYF.

This clonotype was counted many times. The rearrangement joins TRBV6-1 to TRBJ1-1, with D hard to call. Trimming cost V 6 bases and J 7 bases, with 12 bases left between them. The CDR3 consists of 12 residues. Germline CDR1 MNHNS, CDR2 SASEGT. CDR3 sequence (DNA): TGTGCCAGCAGATTCGGGTCTAATGAAGCTTTCTTT. It specifies CASRFGSNEAFF.

This clonotype was detected ten times or more. The chain recombines TRBV7-6 with TRBJ2-1, with D possibly being TRBD2 (5 bases). Germline CDR1 SGHVS, CDR2 FNYEAQ. The CDR3 loop spans 14 amino acids. Trimming took off 3 bases at V and 7 bases at J, with 13 bases between the two ends. The DNA of the CDR3 is TGTGCCAGCAGCTTGAACCGAGCGGTAAATGAGCAGTTCTTC. Residues: CASSLNRAVNEQFF.

Note on this clonotype: This clone may be a read error of a much larger clone one base away. V gene TRBV27 combines with J gene TRBJ2-2; tentative D call: TRBD2 (5 bases). In germline, CDR1 is MNHEY, CDR2 SMNVEV (reference sequence). The CDR3 is 15 residues long. DNA for the CDR3: TGTGCCAGCACGCGCCTCTCGAGGAGCACCGGGGAGCTGTCTTTT. This translates into CASTRLSRSTGELSF.

The chain employs TRBV5-1 and TRBJ1-3; D gene unclear. Germline assignment: CDR1 SGHRS and CDR2 YFSETQ. V dropped 4 bases and J dropped 2 bases, with 10 bases sitting between them. CDR3 length: 14 amino acids. CDR3 DNA sequence: TGCGCCAGCAGCCCGGACTCTACTGGAAACACCATATATTTT. Translated, it gives CASSPDSTGNTIYF.

This clonotype has a count of ten or more. J is TRBJ2-3 and V is TRBV7-2; 11 positions agree with TRBD2. CDR1 and CDR2 from the germline V gene are SGHTA and FQGNSA. The CDR3 length is 16 residues. Trimming at V came to 1 base and at J to 2 bases, leaving 2 bases not matched to a gene. CDR3 nucleotides: TGTGCCAGCAGCTTAGTAGCGGGAGGGGCCACAGATACGCAGTATTTT. Amino acid sequence: CASSLVAGGATDTQYF.

This clonotype was detected ten times or more. This rearrangement joins TRBV20-1 to TRBJ2-1, with 9 positions matching TRBD1. The ends lost 5 bases at V and 3 bases at J; junction bases unmatched: 2. The CDR3 spans 13 residues. The germline V gene encodes CDR1 DFQATT and CDR2 SNEGSKA (reference sequence). The CDR3: CSAPGQGYNEQFF. CDR3 nucleotide sequence: TGCAGTGCTCCGGGACAGGGCTACAATGAGCAGTTCTTC.

This clonotype showed up many times. V and J are TRBV24-1 and TRBJ2-1; D ambiguous. Germline CDR1 reads KGHDR; CDR2 reads SFDVKD. Trimming pared 2 bases from V and 0 bases from J, leaving 10 bases between. This CDR3 has 16 residues. The DNA for the CDR3 is TGTGCCACCAGTGATTCCCGCCAGAGCTCCTACAATGAGCAGTTCTTC. It codes for CATSDSRQSSYNEQFF.

This clonotype appeared many times. This chain joins TRBV28 and TRBJ1-4; D possibly corresponds to TRBD1 (6 bases). CDR3 size: 14 residues. CDR1 is MDHEN and CDR2 is SYDVKM in the germline V gene. V lost 7 bases and J lost 6, with 15 bases in between. In DNA, the CDR3 is TGTGCCAGCACCCTAGGGGGGTTGGATGAAAAACTGTTTTTT. It encodes CASTLGGLDEKLFF.

This clonotype was seen at least ten times. The chain recombines TRBV3-1 with TRBJ1-1, with TRBD1 matching over 8 bases. This CDR3 region has 14 residues. V shed 4 bases and J 1 base; nucleotides not matched to a gene: 2. Per germline, CDR1 LGHDT and CDR2 YNNKEL (reference sequence). CDR3 sequence: CASSLGQENTEAFF. CDR3 nucleotide sequence: TGTGCCAGCAGCCTGGGACAGGAGAACACTGAAGCTTTCTTT.

This clonotype has a count of ten or more. V and J are TRBV28 and TRBJ2-7; 9 positions match TRBD2. Unmatched junction bases numbered 6, after V lost 7 bases and J lost 2 bases. Germline lookup yields CDR1 MDHEN and CDR2 SYDVKM. This CDR3 spans 14 amino acids. The CDR3, as DNA: TGTGCCAGCACCCCTAGCGGGATTACCTACGAGCAGTACTTC. Protein: CASTPSGITYEQYF.

This clonotype was counted many times. V usage is TRBV5-6 and J usage is TRBJ1-6, with a weak D call TRBD1 (5 bases). Germline V lookup: CDR1 SGHDT, CDR2 YYEEEE. Trimming removed 2 bases from V and 15 bases from J, with 15 bases in between. CDR3 size: 13 residues. The CDR3 loop reads CASSFRETNLLHF. Written as DNA, the CDR3 is TGTGCCAGCAGCTTCAGGGAGACAAATCTCCTCCACTTT.

This clonotype turned up a few times. The genes are TRBV30 and TRBJ1-6, with D maybe TRBD1 (5 bases). Deletions cut 0 bases from V and 8 bases from J, with 17 bases between. Germline assignment: CDR1 GTSNPN and CDR2 SVGIG (reference sequence). There are 16 residues in the CDR3. The CDR3 region has the DNA TGTGCCTGGAGTGTAAGCGGGGCAAGCGCTGATTCACCCCTCCACTTT. Residues: CAWSVSGASADSPLHF.

A few counts support this clonotype. The CDR3 loop reads CASSPRVPIWGGTEAFF. The CDR3 nucleotides are TGTGCCAGCTCACCCCGGGTCCCCATTTGGGGGGGCACTGAAGCTTTCTTT. The chain has TRBV18 and TRBJ1-1; the D gene is possibly TRBD1 (5 bases). The CDR3 loop spans 17 amino acids. V was clipped by 3 bases and J by 4 bases, with 21 bases between them. Germline CDR1 KGHSH, CDR2 LQKENI.

This clonotype was observed at least ten times. The CDR3 is CASSKDSGFNEQYF. CDR3 coding DNA: TGTGCCAGCAGTAAGGACAGTGGGTTTAACGAGCAGTACTTC. This chain joins TRBV6-5 and TRBJ2-7; a weak D match, TRBD1 (6 bases). Trimming removed 5 bases at V and 5 bases at J, with 16 bases between. The CDR3 extends over 14 amino acids. Germline CDR1 and CDR2: MNHEY and SVGAGI.

Here the CDR3 reads CSRTTLTDTQYF. For the CDR3, the DNA is TGCAGCCGGACGACTCTCACAGATACGCAGTATTTT. This chain links TRBV20-1 with TRBJ2-3, with unresolved D. Per germline, CDR1 DFQATT and CDR2 SNEGSKA (reference sequence). This CDR3 spans 12 amino acids.

CDR3 bases: TGCGCCAGCAGCCTTCGTCCCGGGACAGGGGCCAATATCTACGAGCAGTACTTC. Translated: CASSLRPGTGANIYEQYF. The chain recombines TRBV5-1 with TRBJ2-7; 10 bases are shared with TRBD1. The CDR3 has 18 amino acids. J lost 3 bases, V lost 4 bases, and 16 bases had no gene match. CDR1 SGHRS and CDR2 YFSETQ come from the germline V gene.